This T cell receptor beta chain was sequenced in a study of T cells in Graves' hyperthyroidism and ophthalmopathy. The sample holds a few counts of this clonotype. Amplification of TCR beta CDR3 regions was performed using RNA transcripts as template. TCR CDR3 underwent first-round RT-PCR with the HTBI primer set. Using its own MiXCR run on the multiplex PCR reads, TCRdb lists one record per CDR3 protein. The sample comprises approximately 400,000 distinct CDR3 sequences, 11% to 15% of which are singletons, and approximately 11% rests with the top ten. The TCR sequence derives from a woman in her sixties with Graves' hyperthyroidism. Sequencing was performed on blood.

The chain's CDR3 is CASRLLAGGSDEQFF. Written as DNA, the CDR3 is TGTGCCAGCAGACTACTAGCGGGAGGAAGCGATGAGCAGTTCTTC. The V gene is TRBV7-9, the J gene TRBJ2-1, with TRBD2 identical over 12 bases. Germline CDR1 reads SEHNR; CDR2 reads FQNEAQ (reference sequence). With V trimmed by 6 bases and J by 8 bases, 8 bases remained unmatched. This CDR3 is built from 15 residues.